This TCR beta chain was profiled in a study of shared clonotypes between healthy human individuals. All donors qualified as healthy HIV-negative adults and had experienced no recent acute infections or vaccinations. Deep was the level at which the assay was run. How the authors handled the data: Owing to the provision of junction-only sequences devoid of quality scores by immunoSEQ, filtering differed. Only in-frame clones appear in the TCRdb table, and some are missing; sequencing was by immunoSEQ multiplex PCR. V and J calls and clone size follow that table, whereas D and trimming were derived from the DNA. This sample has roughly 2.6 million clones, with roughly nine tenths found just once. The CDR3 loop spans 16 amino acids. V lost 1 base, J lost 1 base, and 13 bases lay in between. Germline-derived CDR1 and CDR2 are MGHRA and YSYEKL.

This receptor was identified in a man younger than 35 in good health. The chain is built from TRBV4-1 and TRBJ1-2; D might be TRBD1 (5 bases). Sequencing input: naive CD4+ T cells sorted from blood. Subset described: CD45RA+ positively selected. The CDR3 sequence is CASSQGQEGRNYGYTF. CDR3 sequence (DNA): TGCGCCAGCAGCCAAGGACAAGAGGGGCGTAACTATGGCTACACCTTC.